These 6 T cell receptor beta chains were sequenced from one sample in a study of blood T cell repertoires in COVID-19. The method was immunoSEQ multiplex PCR; TCRdb's version includes in-frame clones alone and lacks a portion of them. The sample has approximately 250,000 clones, approximately 89% seen once. Input material: peripheral blood. The source is a man aged 35-49 years with active or convalescent COVID-19.

This sequence joins TRBV5-1 and TRBJ2-1; D possibly corresponds to TRBD2 (6 bases). Germline V gene sequence: CDR1 SGHRS, CDR2 YFSETQ. The CDR3 is 13 amino acids. V lost 3 bases to trimming and J lost 7 bases, with 11 bases between them. CDR3 bases: TGCGCCAGCAGCTCGGGTAGCGGAAATGAGCAGTTCTTC. This codes for CASSSGSGNEQFF.

The rearrangement joins TRBV7-8 to TRBJ1-2, with 11 positions matching TRBD1. V lost 4 bases and J lost 11; bases outside the gene matches: 9. The germline CDR1 and CDR2 sequences are SGHVS and FQNEAQ. This CDR3 is built from 14 residues. The CDR3 DNA sequence: TGTGCCAGCAGCTCGCGACCGGGACAGGGGGAGTACACCTTC. Translating it yields CASSSRPGQGEYTF.

The chain uses TRBV11-2 and TRBJ2-3; D is unresolved. V shed 7 bases and J shed 5 bases, with 10 bases lying between them. CDR3 length equals 12 residues. Per the germline V gene, CDR1 is SGHAT and CDR2 is FQNNGV. In DNA form, the CDR3 reads TGTGCCAGCACCCTGGCTCGAGATACGCAGTATTTT. Translated, it gives CASTLARDTQYF.

The rearrangement joins TRBV19 to TRBJ1-5, with D possibly being TRBD1 (5 bases). Trimming took off 6 bases at V and 0 bases at J, with 12 bases between the two ends. CDR1 and CDR2 (germline): LNHDA, SQIVND (reference sequence). The CDR3 extends over 15 amino acids. CDR3 region: CASRYRLYSNQPQHF. In DNA form, the CDR3 reads TGTGCCAGTAGGTACAGGCTTTATAGCAATCAGCCCCAGCATTTT.

This chain uses TRBV6-5 with TRBJ1-6; no reliable D call. Germline-derived CDR1 and CDR2 are MNHEY and SVGAGI. Trimming removed 3 bases at V and 8 bases at J, with 11 bases between. The CDR3 length is 14 residues. In nucleotides, the CDR3 is TGTGCCAGCAGTTATCACTCGGAGGATTCACCCCTCCACTTT. Protein: CASSYHSEDSPLHF.

This clone was counted a few times. The rearrangement links TRBV6-5 to TRBJ2-1; 9 bases map to TRBD2. V gave up 1 base and J gave up 4 bases; unmatched junction bases: 2. The CDR3 has 15 residues. The germline V gene encodes CDR1 MNHEY and CDR2 SVGAGI. The chain's CDR3 is CASSYLAGGYNEQFF. CDR3 nucleotides: TGTGCCAGCAGTTACTTGGCGGGAGGGTACAATGAGCAGTTCTTC.